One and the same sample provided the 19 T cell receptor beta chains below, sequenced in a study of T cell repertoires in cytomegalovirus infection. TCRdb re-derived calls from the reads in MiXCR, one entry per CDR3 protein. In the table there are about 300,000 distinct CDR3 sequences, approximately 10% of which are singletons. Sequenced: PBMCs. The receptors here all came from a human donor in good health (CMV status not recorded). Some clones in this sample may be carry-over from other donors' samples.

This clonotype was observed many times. The CDR3 bases are TGCAGCGTTGATGGGACAGGGTTAGGAGAGACCCAGTACTTC. It codes for CSVDGTGLGETQYF. This chain joins TRBV29-1 and TRBJ2-5; 9 bases map to TRBD1. J lost 4 bases, V lost 3 bases, and 6 bases had no gene match. This CDR3 has 14 amino acids. Germline V gene lookup returns CDR1 SQVTM and CDR2 ANQGSEA.

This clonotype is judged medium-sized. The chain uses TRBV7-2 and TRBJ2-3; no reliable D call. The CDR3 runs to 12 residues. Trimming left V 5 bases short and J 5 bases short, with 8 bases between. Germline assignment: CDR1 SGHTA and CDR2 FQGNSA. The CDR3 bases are TGTGCCAGCAGCCCAATGAGAGATACGCAGTATTTT. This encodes CASSPMRDTQYF.

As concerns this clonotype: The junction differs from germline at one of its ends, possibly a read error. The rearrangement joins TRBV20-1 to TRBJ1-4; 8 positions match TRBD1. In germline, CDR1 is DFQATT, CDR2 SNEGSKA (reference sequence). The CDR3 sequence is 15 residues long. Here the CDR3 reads CSALGQGATNEKLFF. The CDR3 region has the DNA TGCAGTGCTCTAGGACAGGGCGCAACGAATGAAAAACTGTTTTTT.

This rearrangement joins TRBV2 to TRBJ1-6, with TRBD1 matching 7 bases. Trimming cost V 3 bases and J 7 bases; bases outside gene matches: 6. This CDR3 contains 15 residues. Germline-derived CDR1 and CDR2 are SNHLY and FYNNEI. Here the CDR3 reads CASSEFPGGNSPLHF. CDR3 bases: TGTGCCAGCAGTGAGTTCCCAGGGGGAAATTCACCCCTCCACTTT.

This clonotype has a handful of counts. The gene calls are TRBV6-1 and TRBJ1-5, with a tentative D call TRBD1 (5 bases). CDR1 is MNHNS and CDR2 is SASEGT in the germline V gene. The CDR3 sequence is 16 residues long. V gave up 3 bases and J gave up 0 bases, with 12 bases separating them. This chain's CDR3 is CASSDRGGGSNQPQHF. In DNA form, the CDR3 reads TGTGCCAGCAGTGATCGGGGTGGGGGTAGCAATCAGCCCCAGCATTTT.

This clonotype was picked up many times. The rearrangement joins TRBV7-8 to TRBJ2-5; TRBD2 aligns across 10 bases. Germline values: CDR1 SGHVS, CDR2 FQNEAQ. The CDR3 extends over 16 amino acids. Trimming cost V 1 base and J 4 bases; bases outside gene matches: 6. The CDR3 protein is CASSLGGLAGAETQYF. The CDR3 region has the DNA TGTGCCAGCAGCTTAGGCGGGCTAGCGGGGGCAGAGACCCAGTACTTC.

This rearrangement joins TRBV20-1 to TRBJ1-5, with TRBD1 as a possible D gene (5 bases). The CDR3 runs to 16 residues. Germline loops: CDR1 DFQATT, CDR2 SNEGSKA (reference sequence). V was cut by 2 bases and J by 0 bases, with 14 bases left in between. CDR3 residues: CSARSRDGYSNQPQHF. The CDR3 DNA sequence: TGCAGTGCTAGATCCCGGGACGGCTATAGCAATCAGCCCCAGCATTTT.

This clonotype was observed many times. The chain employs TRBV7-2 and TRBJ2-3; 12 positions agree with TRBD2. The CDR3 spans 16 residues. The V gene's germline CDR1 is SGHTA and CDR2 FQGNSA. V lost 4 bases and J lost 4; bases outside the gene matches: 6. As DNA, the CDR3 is TGTGCCAGCAGCTCCGGACTAGCGGGGAGGGCAGATACGCAGTATTTT. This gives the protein CASSSGLAGRADTQYF.

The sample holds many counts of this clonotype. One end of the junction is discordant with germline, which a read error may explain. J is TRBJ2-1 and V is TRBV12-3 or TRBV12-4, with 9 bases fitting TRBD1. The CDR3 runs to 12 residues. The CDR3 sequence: CASSSGTGYEVF. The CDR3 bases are TGTGCCAGCAGTTCCGGGACAGGGTATGAGGTCTTC.

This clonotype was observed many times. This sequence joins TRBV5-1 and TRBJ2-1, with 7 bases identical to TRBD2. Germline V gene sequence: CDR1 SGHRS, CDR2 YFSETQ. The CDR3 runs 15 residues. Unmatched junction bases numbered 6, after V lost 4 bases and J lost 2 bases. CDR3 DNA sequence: TGCGCCAGCAGCCCGGGAGCGGGAACCTACAATGAGCAGTTCTTC. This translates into CASSPGAGTYNEQFF.

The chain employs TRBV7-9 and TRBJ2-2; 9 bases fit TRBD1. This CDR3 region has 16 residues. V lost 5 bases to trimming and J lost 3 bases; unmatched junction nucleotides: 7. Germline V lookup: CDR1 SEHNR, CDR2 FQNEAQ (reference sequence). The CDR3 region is CASSPPGTGYTGELFF. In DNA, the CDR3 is TGTGCCAGCAGCCCGCCTGGGACAGGGTACACCGGGGAGCTGTTTTTT.

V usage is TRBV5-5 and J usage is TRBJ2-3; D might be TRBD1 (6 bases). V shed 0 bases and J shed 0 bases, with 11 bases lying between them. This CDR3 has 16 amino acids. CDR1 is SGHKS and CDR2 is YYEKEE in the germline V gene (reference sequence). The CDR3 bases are TGTGCCAGCAGCTTGGGGCTGGGGGCTAGCACAGATACGCAGTATTTT. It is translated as CASSLGLGASTDTQYF.

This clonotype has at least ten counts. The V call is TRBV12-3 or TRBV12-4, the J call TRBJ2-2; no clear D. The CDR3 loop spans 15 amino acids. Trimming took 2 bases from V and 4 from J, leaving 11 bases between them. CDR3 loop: CASSLSDFPTGELFF. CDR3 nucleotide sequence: TGTGCCAGCAGTTTAAGCGACTTTCCCACCGGGGAGCTGTTTTTT.

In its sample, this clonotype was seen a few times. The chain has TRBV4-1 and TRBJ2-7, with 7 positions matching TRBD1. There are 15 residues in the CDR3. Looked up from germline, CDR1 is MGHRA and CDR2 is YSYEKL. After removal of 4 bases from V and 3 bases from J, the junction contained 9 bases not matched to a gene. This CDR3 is CASSLRQGPYYEQYV. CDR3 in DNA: TGCGCCAGCAGCCTTCGACAGGGCCCCTACTACGAGCAGTACGTC.

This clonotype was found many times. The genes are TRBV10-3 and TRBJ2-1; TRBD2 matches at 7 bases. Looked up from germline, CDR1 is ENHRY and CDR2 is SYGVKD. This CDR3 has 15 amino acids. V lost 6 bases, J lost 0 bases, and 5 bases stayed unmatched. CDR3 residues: CAIRGGGSSYNEQFF. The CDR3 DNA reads TGTGCCATCAGGGGGGGGGGGAGCTCCTACAATGAGCAGTTCTTC.

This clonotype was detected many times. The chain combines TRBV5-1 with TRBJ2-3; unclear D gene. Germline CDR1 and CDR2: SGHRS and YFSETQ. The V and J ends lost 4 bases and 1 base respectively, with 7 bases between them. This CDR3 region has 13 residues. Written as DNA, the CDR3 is TGCGCCAGCAGCCGAGAGGGCACAGATACGCAGTATTTT. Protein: CASSREGTDTQYF.

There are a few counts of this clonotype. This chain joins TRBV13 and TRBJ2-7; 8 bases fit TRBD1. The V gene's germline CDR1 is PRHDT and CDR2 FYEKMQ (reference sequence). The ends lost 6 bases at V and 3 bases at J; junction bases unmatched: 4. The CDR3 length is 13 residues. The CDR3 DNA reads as TGTGCCAGCAGTCGCACAGGGGGCTACGAGCAGTACGTC. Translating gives CASSRTGGYEQYV.

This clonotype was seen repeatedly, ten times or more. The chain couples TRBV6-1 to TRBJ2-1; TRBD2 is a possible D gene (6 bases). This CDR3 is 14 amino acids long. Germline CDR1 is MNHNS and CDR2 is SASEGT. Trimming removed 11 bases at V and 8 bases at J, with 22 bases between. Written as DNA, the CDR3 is TGTGCCGTAATCGGCGGGGTGGGCAAAGATGAGCAGTTCTTC. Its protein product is CAVIGGVGKDEQFF.

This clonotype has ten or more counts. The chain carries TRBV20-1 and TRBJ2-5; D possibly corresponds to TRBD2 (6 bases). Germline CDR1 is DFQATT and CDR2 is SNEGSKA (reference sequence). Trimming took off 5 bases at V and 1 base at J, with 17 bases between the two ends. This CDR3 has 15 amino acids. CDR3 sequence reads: CSARDLALSQETQYF. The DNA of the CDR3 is TGCAGTGCTCGGGACTTAGCCCTTTCCCAAGAGACCCAGTACTTC.